These T cell receptor beta chains were read from a single sample in a study of blood T cells in healthy people across ages. TCRdb redid the calling of the 5' RACE reads with MiXCR, one entry per CDR3 protein. This repertoire shows fewer than 1.5 million distinct CDR3 sequences, 40% to 50% found once; its top ten account for 7.9%. Sequenced input: blood. These TCRs come from a young woman in good health. Both conserved end residues are part of each CDR3. A D gene is named only where the DNA matches it firmly. Not all rows give a size; the values are once, few, many and, for expanded clones, a class.

clone size: .
D gene: .
V gene: TRBV7-6
J gene: TRBJ1-5
CDR3 DNA: TGTGCCAGCAGCAACCGGGGGAATAAACGCAATCAGCCCCAGCATTTT
CDR3 protein: CASSNRGNKRNQPQHF

clone size: .
D gene: TRBD1
V gene: TRBV4-1
J gene: TRBJ2-3
CDR3 DNA: TGCGCCAGCAGCCGACGACAGGGGGGAGGAGATACGCAGTATTTT
CDR3 protein: CASSRRQGGGDTQYF

clone size: .
D gene: .
V gene: TRBV7-2
J gene: TRBJ2-5
CDR3 DNA: TGTGCCAGCAGCCCCCAACGAACCGGGACACTCACCCGGCGTAGAGAGACCCAGTACTTC
CDR3 protein: CASSPQRTGTLTRRRETQYF

clone size: .
D gene: .
V gene: TRBV6-5
J gene: TRBJ2-7
CDR3 DNA: TGTGCCAGCAACGACAGAATCAGGGGTGAGCAGTACTTC
CDR3 protein: CASNDRIRGEQYF

clone size: .
D gene: .
V gene: TRBV2
J gene: TRBJ1-2
CDR3 DNA: TGTGCCAGCAGGGTCGAGAAGTTGGGTGGCTATGGCTACACCTTC
CDR3 protein: CASRVEKLGGYGYTF

clone size: many
D gene: .
V gene: TRBV4-1
J gene: TRBJ2-5
CDR3 DNA: TGCGCCAGCAGCCATGTGGATCCGGGATTCAAAGAGACCCAGTACTTC
CDR3 protein: CASSHVDPGFKETQYF

clone size: .
D gene: .
V gene: TRBV12-5
J gene: TRBJ2-7
CDR3 DNA: TGTGCTAGTGGTTTGGTAGGCGTCTACGAGCAGTACTTC
CDR3 protein: CASGLVGVYEQYF

clone size: .
D gene: TRBD2
V gene: TRBV7-9
J gene: TRBJ2-1
CDR3 DNA: TGTGCCAGCAGCCCGCCGGGACTAGCGGGGGGGCATCAGCAGTTCTTC
CDR3 protein: CASSPPGLAGGHQQFF

clone size: few
D gene: TRBD2
V gene: TRBV5-1
J gene: TRBJ2-5
CDR3 DNA: TGCGCCAGCAGCGGGGGACTAGCGGGACAAGAGACCCAGTACTTC
CDR3 protein: CASSGGLAGQETQYF

clone size: few
D gene: .
V gene: TRBV3-1
J gene: TRBJ1-2
CDR3 DNA: TGTGCCAGCAGCCGCCGGGACAAGGCGGATGGCTACACCTTC
CDR3 protein: CASSRRDKADGYTF

clone size: .
D gene: TRBD1
V gene: TRBV6-2/TRBV6-3
J gene: TRBJ1-2
CDR3 DNA: TGTGCCAGCACCCCGCCAGGGACAGAGAGCTATGGCTACACCTTC
CDR3 protein: CASTPPGTESYGYTF

clone size: .
D gene: TRBD2
V gene: TRBV4-2
J gene: TRBJ2-7
CDR3 DNA: TGTGCCAGCAGCCATGAACTAGCGGGAGGAATCTACGAGCAGTACTTC
CDR3 protein: CASSHELAGGIYEQYF

clone size: .
D gene: TRBD2
V gene: TRBV4-3
J gene: TRBJ2-1
CDR3 DNA: TGCGCCAGCAGTCTAGCGGGCCCTCAAGAGACCCAGTTCTTC
CDR3 protein: CASSLAGPQETQFF

clone size: .
D gene: .
V gene: TRBV20-1
J gene: TRBJ2-1
CDR3 DNA: TGCAGTGCTCAGGACTCCCGAGGGTACAATGAGCAGTTCTTC
CDR3 protein: CSAQDSRGYNEQFF

clone size: few
D gene: .
V gene: TRBV7-6
J gene: TRBJ1-5
CDR3 DNA: TGTGCCAGCAGCCTCGGCAGGGTCGATAAGGTCAATCAGCCCCAGCATTTT
CDR3 protein: CASSLGRVDKVNQPQHF

clone size: .
D gene: TRBD1
V gene: TRBV5-1
J gene: TRBJ2-7
CDR3 DNA: TGCGCCAGCAGCAACCCTAACAGGGGGTTTTCCTACGAGCAGTACTTC
CDR3 protein: CASSNPNRGFSYEQYF

clone size: .
D gene: .
V gene: TRBV5-6
J gene: TRBJ1-2
CDR3 DNA: TGTGCCAGCAGCTTGGGCGACAGTCCTAACTATGGCTACACCTTC
CDR3 protein: CASSLGDSPNYGYTF

clone size: many
D gene: TRBD1
V gene: TRBV6-4
J gene: TRBJ2-3
CDR3 DNA: TGTGCCAGCAGACAGGGGAGTGGAAGCACAGATACGCAGTATTTT
CDR3 protein: CASRQGSGSTDTQYF

clone size: .
D gene: .
V gene: TRBV18
J gene: TRBJ1-2
CDR3 DNA: TGTGCCAGCTCACCACGGCCCCAGGACTATGGCTACACCTTC
CDR3 protein: CASSPRPQDYGYTF

clone size: .
D gene: .
V gene: TRBV7-8
J gene: TRBJ2-1
CDR3 DNA: TGTGCCAGCAGCTTAGGCCCTCTAACGGAACCCTACAATGAGCAGTTCTTC
CDR3 protein: CASSLGPLTEPYNEQFF

clone size: few
D gene: .
V gene: TRBV4-1
J gene: TRBJ2-5
CDR3 DNA: TGCGCCAGCAGCCAAGGCGCCGGGACGGAAGAGACCCAGTACTTC
CDR3 protein: CASSQGAGTEETQYF

clone size: .
D gene: .
V gene: TRBV9
J gene: TRBJ1-5
CDR3 DNA: TGTGCCAGCAGCGTAGCGTTCTCTCGGACCGCAGACTTTAATCAGCCCCAGCATTTT
CDR3 protein: CASSVAFSRTADFNQPQHF

clone size: .
D gene: .
V gene: TRBV21-1
J gene: TRBJ2-1
CDR3 DNA: TGTGCCAGCAGCAAAGAGTCCGGGGCCGGGGAGCAGTTCTTC
CDR3 protein: CASSKESGAGEQFF

clone size: .
D gene: .
V gene: TRBV5-1
J gene: TRBJ2-3
CDR3 DNA: TGCGCCAGCAGCCACACAGCGGCTAGCACAGATACGCAGTATTTT
CDR3 protein: CASSHTAASTDTQYF

clone size: .
D gene: TRBD1
V gene: TRBV4-1
J gene: TRBJ1-1
CDR3 DNA: TGCGCCAGCAGCCAAGCTCGACAGGGGGTGAACACTGAAGCTTTCTTT
CDR3 protein: CASSQARQGVNTEAFF

clone size: .
D gene: TRBD2
V gene: TRBV3-1
J gene: TRBJ2-1
CDR3 DNA: TGTGCCAGCAGCCAAGGCAAAGCGGGAGGGCACAATGAGCAGTTCTTC
CDR3 protein: CASSQGKAGGHNEQFF

clone size: .
D gene: .
V gene: TRBV20-1
J gene: TRBJ1-5
CDR3 DNA: TGCAGTGCTAGAGGAGGGGGAGGTCAGCCCCAGCATTTT
CDR3 protein: CSARGGGGQPQHF

clone size: .
D gene: .
V gene: TRBV12-3/TRBV12-4
J gene: TRBJ2-1
CDR3 DNA: TGTGCCAGCAGTCCAATGGGCCCCCAGTTCTTC
CDR3 protein: CASSPMGPQFF

clone size: .
D gene: TRBD2
V gene: TRBV4-1
J gene: TRBJ2-5
CDR3 DNA: TGCGCCAGCAGCCCCCTAGCGGGGAACCTCCTTTCCCAAGAGACCCAGTACTTC
CDR3 protein: CASSPLAGNLLSQETQYF

clone size: .
D gene: TRBD2
V gene: TRBV20-1
J gene: TRBJ2-1
CDR3 DNA: TGCAGTGCTTCCTACCCGCTCGGACTAGCGGGAGGAGCTAACTCCTACAATGAGCAGTTCTTC
CDR3 protein: CSASYPLGLAGGANSYNEQFF

clone size: few
D gene: TRBD1
V gene: TRBV3-1
J gene: TRBJ1-2
CDR3 DNA: TGTGCCAGCAGCCAAGGGGACAGGGTAGGCGGCTACACCTTC
CDR3 protein: CASSQGDRVGGYTF

clone size: few
D gene: TRBD2
V gene: TRBV6-5
J gene: TRBJ2-1
CDR3 DNA: TGTGCCAGCAGTTACTCGATACGGGGGGGCCGGGAAAATGAGCAGTTCTTC
CDR3 protein: CASSYSIRGGRENEQFF

clone size: .
D gene: TRBD1
V gene: TRBV12-3/TRBV12-4
J gene: TRBJ1-2
CDR3 DNA: TGTGCCAGCACGGGAGGGGGCAGTTATGGCTACACCTTC
CDR3 protein: CASTGGGSYGYTF

clone size: .
D gene: .
V gene: TRBV4-1
J gene: TRBJ2-3
CDR3 DNA: TGCGCCAGCAGCCAAGAAGGACCCGGGTCGGTAGGGGATACGCAGTATTTT
CDR3 protein: CASSQEGPGSVGDTQYF

clone size: .
D gene: TRBD2
V gene: TRBV20-1
J gene: TRBJ2-3
CDR3 DNA: TGCAGTGCTAGAGATGGGACTAGCGGGAGGCCTCTTCACACGGATACGCAGTATTTT
CDR3 protein: CSARDGTSGRPLHTDTQYF

clone size: few
D gene: TRBD1
V gene: TRBV15
J gene: TRBJ1-2
CDR3 DNA: TGTGCCACCAGCATAGACAGGGCAAACTATGGCTACACCTTC
CDR3 protein: CATSIDRANYGYTF

clone size: few
D gene: .
V gene: TRBV20-1
J gene: TRBJ1-3
CDR3 DNA: TGCAGTGCTAGGGATCCTGACAGGAGCTCTGGAAACACCATATATTTT
CDR3 protein: CSARDPDRSSGNTIYF

clone size: .
D gene: TRBD1
V gene: TRBV7-9
J gene: TRBJ2-7
CDR3 DNA: TGTGCCAGCAGCCCCGACGACAGGGGTTACGAGCAGTACTTC
CDR3 protein: CASSPDDRGYEQYF

clone size: once
D gene: .
V gene: TRBV27
J gene: TRBJ1-2
CDR3 DNA: TGTGCCAGCAGTTTAGTTGGGGTTAGAAACTATGGCTACACCTTC
CDR3 protein: CASSLVGVRNYGYTF

clone size: .
D gene: TRBD1
V gene: TRBV30
J gene: TRBJ1-1
CDR3 DNA: TGTGCCTGGAGCGGACAGGGGGCGAACACTGAAGCTTTCTTT
CDR3 protein: CAWSGQGANTEAFF

clone size: few
D gene: .
V gene: TRBV21-1
J gene: TRBJ2-5
CDR3 DNA: TGTGCCAGAATAAGACAGGGTCAAGAGACCCAGTACTTC
CDR3 protein: CARIRQGQETQYF

clone size: .
D gene: .
V gene: TRBV2
J gene: TRBJ1-5
CDR3 DNA: TGTGCCAGCGGTACAGGGTCCATGGAGCCCCAGCATTTT
CDR3 protein: CASGTGSMEPQHF

clone size: .
D gene: .
V gene: TRBV7-2
J gene: TRBJ2-1
CDR3 DNA: TGTGCCAGCAGCTTAGACTGGGACCGCGAGAATGAGCAGTTCTTC
CDR3 protein: CASSLDWDRENEQFF

clone size: .
D gene: .
V gene: TRBV5-1
J gene: TRBJ2-1
CDR3 DNA: TGCGCCAGCAGCTCCACATGGAATGAGCAGTTCTTC
CDR3 protein: CASSSTWNEQFF

clone size: .
D gene: TRBD2
V gene: TRBV7-7
J gene: TRBJ2-1
CDR3 DNA: TGTGCCAGTGGGACTAGCGGGCGCGATGAGCAGTTCTTC
CDR3 protein: CASGTSGRDEQFF

clone size: .
D gene: .
V gene: TRBV5-1
J gene: TRBJ2-1
CDR3 DNA: TGCGCCAGCAGCTTCGTCATAGCGGCCAGCTCCTACAATGAGCAGTTCTTC
CDR3 protein: CASSFVIAASSYNEQFF

clone size: .
D gene: TRBD1
V gene: TRBV9
J gene: TRBJ1-6
CDR3 DNA: TGTGCCAGCAGCACGGGACAGATAAATTCACCCCTCCACTTT
CDR3 protein: CASSTGQINSPLHF

clone size: .
D gene: .
V gene: TRBV13
J gene: TRBJ1-1
CDR3 DNA: TGTGCCAGCAGCCCGGGGGCAGGAGCTTTCTTT
CDR3 protein: CASSPGAGAFF

clone size: .
D gene: TRBD1
V gene: TRBV12-3/TRBV12-4
J gene: TRBJ1-2
CDR3 DNA: TGTGCCAGCAGCCATGGGACAGGGTGTGGCTACACCTTC
CDR3 protein: CASSHGTGCGYTF

clone size: few
D gene: TRBD2
V gene: TRBV27
J gene: TRBJ2-7
CDR3 DNA: TGTGCCAGCAGTTTAACTCTTATAGCGGGGGGCGAGCAGTACTTC
CDR3 protein: CASSLTLIAGGEQYF

clone size: .
D gene: .
V gene: TRBV4-2
J gene: TRBJ2-1
CDR3 DNA: TGTGCCAGCAGCCAAGAGAGGTGGTCAGATGAGCAGTTCTTC
CDR3 protein: CASSQERWSDEQFF

clone size: .
D gene: .
V gene: TRBV7-2
J gene: TRBJ2-5
CDR3 DNA: TGTGCCAGCAGCTTAGTGACATCCTCCCAGTACTTC
CDR3 protein: CASSLVTSSQYF

clone size: few
D gene: TRBD2
V gene: TRBV7-2
J gene: TRBJ2-7
CDR3 DNA: TGTGCCAGCAGTTACGTACGGGGGGTCTCCTACGAGCAGTACTTC
CDR3 protein: CASSYVRGVSYEQYF

clone size: .
D gene: .
V gene: TRBV10-1
J gene: TRBJ2-3
CDR3 DNA: TGCGCCAGCAGTGAGAAGAGGGTTGATACGCAGTATTTT
CDR3 protein: CASSEKRVDTQYF

clone size: few
D gene: .
V gene: TRBV27
J gene: TRBJ2-5
CDR3 DNA: TGTGCCAGCAGCGACAGAATTCAAGAGACCCAGTACTTC
CDR3 protein: CASSDRIQETQYF

clone size: .
D gene: TRBD1
V gene: TRBV4-1
J gene: TRBJ2-7
CDR3 DNA: TGCGCCAGCAGCCAGGGCCCGGACAGGGCCTCCTACGAGCAGTACTTC
CDR3 protein: CASSQGPDRASYEQYF

clone size: .
D gene: TRBD2
V gene: TRBV9
J gene: TRBJ2-5
CDR3 DNA: TGTGCCAGCAGCGCACCGGGACTAGCGGCACAAGAGACCCAGTACTTC
CDR3 protein: CASSAPGLAAQETQYF